These 15 T cell receptor beta chains came from one sample sequenced in a study of PD-L1 blockade in urothelial cancer. The assay was immunoSEQ multiplex PCR, and TCRdb's table has in-frame clones only and misses some. The top ten hold more than 15% of the sample, which has around 35,000 clones, approximately 80% seen once. The time point is: pretreatment peripheral blood. Material: PBMCs, obtained around atezolizumab (anti-PD-L1) treatment. Receptor source: a man aged 55 to 69 with urothelial cancer.

This sequence joins TRBV25-1 and TRBJ2-1, with TRBD2 matching 7 bases. The CDR3 length is 15 residues. Germline V CDR1 and CDR2: MGHDK, SYGVNS. Unmatched junction bases numbered 12, after V lost 6 bases and J lost 7 bases. This CDR3 is CASSPVRLGGNEQFF. As DNA, the CDR3 is TGTGCCAGCAGCCCGGTCCGATTGGGGGGGAATGAGCAGTTCTTC.

This clone was picked up one time. This chain connects TRBV10-1 to TRBJ2-5; no clear D. V was clipped by 0 bases and J by 2 bases, with 10 bases between them. This CDR3 has 15 residues. Per germline, CDR1 WNHNN and CDR2 SYGVQD (reference sequence). CDR3 sequence (DNA): TGCGCCAGCAGTGAGTCCTTGGCGGCTCAAGAGACCCAGTACTTC. Its protein is CASSESLAAQETQYF.

The chain links TRBV19 to TRBJ2-1; TRBD1 is a possible D gene (5 bases). V lost 3 bases to trimming and J lost 6 bases, with 9 bases between them. The CDR3 length is 13 residues. Germline-derived CDR1 and CDR2 are LNHDA and SQIVND (reference sequence). In DNA, the CDR3 is TGTGCCAGTAGTATTCAGACAGTCAATGAGCAGTTCTTC. Its protein product is CASSIQTVNEQFF.

V is TRBV25-1 and J is TRBJ2-1; 8 bases are shared with TRBD1. The CDR3 consists of 16 residues. Germline CDR1 and CDR2: MGHDK and SYGVNS. Trimming cost V 5 bases and J 7 bases; bases outside gene matches: 13. The CDR3 spells CASSPAGGQGINEQFF. CDR3 DNA sequence: TGTGCCAGCAGTCCGGCGGGCGGACAGGGAATTAATGAGCAGTTCTTC.

The CDR3 loop reads CASSLEGYEQYF. The CDR3 nucleotides are TGTGCCAGCAGTCTTGAGGGTTACGAGCAGTACTTC. The chain joins TRBV4-2 to TRBJ2-7; tentatively, D is TRBD2 (5 bases). CDR3 length equals 12 residues. Germline V CDR1 and CDR2: LGHNA, YNFKEQ. The germline V and J ends were trimmed by 6 bases and 4 bases, with 10 bases remaining between them.

The rearrangement links TRBV5-1 to TRBJ2-3, with D maybe TRBD2 (5 bases). Germline V gene lookup returns CDR1 SGHRS and CDR2 YFSETQ. The CDR3 covers 14 residues. The germline V and J ends were trimmed by 1 base and 2 bases, with 8 bases remaining between them. CDR3 protein: CASSLTGSTDTQYF. CDR3 sequence (DNA): TGCGCCAGCAGCTTGACGGGGTCCACAGATACGCAGTATTTT.

The V and J genes are TRBV7-2 and TRBJ2-7; TRBD1 agrees at 8 bases. The CDR3 loop spans 15 amino acids. Germline CDR1 and CDR2: SGHTA and FQGNSA. With 4 bases clipped from V and 3 bases from J, the junction kept 8 bases outside the gene matches. In DNA, the CDR3 is TGTGCCAGCAGCTCGGACAGGGCGAAAATCTACGAGCAGTACTTC. This encodes CASSSDRAKIYEQYF.

The CDR3 coding sequence is TGTGCCACCGGGGTCGGAAAACTGTTTTTT. This codes for CATGVGKLFF. The chain has TRBV19 and TRBJ1-4; D gene unclear. Germline V CDR1 and CDR2: LNHDA, SQIVND (reference sequence). This CDR3 is built from 10 residues. V lost 10 bases to trimming and J lost 10 bases, with 10 bases between them.

The chain uses TRBV19 and TRBJ2-6; 8 nucleotides line up with TRBD1. V lost 10 bases and J lost 0; bases outside the gene matches: 11. The CDR3 has 17 amino acids. Germline V gene lookup returns CDR1 LNHDA and CDR2 SQIVND (reference sequence). The CDR3, as DNA: TGTGCCACTGAGGACAGGGCGCCCTTCTCTGGGGCCAACGTCCTGACTTTC. As protein: CATEDRAPFSGANVLTF.

This clone turned up a few times. In DNA form, the CDR3 reads TGTGCCAGCAGCTTAGGAGTAGCCCTGTACTTC. It specifies CASSLGVALYF. V is TRBV7-8 and J is TRBJ2-7; D gene ambiguous. Germline values: CDR1 SGHVS, CDR2 FQNEAQ. Trimming stripped 1 base from V and 12 bases from J, with 10 bases between. This CDR3 has 11 residues.

The rearrangement links TRBV9 to TRBJ2-2; D might be TRBD2 (6 bases). The germline CDR1 and CDR2 sequences are SGDLS and YYNGEE. V was shortened by 2 bases and J by 5 bases, with 10 bases between the two germline ends. The CDR3 is 14 amino acids. The CDR3 here is CASSVLGLTGELFF. The CDR3, as DNA: TGTGCCAGCAGCGTCCTAGGACTAACCGGGGAGCTGTTTTTT.

This chain joins TRBV30 and TRBJ2-7, with 13 positions matching TRBD2. This CDR3 has 15 residues. The J segment lost 2 bases and the V segment lost 5 bases, leaving 6 bases of the junction unmatched. Germline V CDR1 and CDR2: GTSNPN, SVGIG (reference sequence). This CDR3 reads CAWDPGLAGTYEQYF. The CDR3 DNA follows: TGTGCCTGGGACCCGGGACTAGCGGGGACCTACGAGCAGTACTTC.

V and J are TRBV5-3 and TRBJ2-6; 7 bases agree with TRBD1. TRBV5-3 has ORF status, its function being uncertain. The CDR3 sequence is 17 residues long. The V segment lost 3 bases and the J segment 0 bases; nucleotides outside the gene matches: 6. The CDR3 DNA reads as TGTGCCAGAAGCTGGCCGGGACAGCCCTCTGGGGCCAACGTCCTGACTTTC. It is translated as CARSWPGQPSGANVLTF.

The J gene is TRBJ1-2, the V gene TRBV6-1; 9 bases map to TRBD1. In germline, CDR1 is MNHNS, CDR2 SASEGT. The CDR3 covers 15 residues. V dropped 4 bases and J dropped 5; count of bases not matched to a gene: 8. This CDR3 is CASSGTGVYLYGYTF. DNA for the CDR3: TGTGCCAGCAGTGGGACAGGGGTTTATTTATATGGCTACACCTTC.

This chain joins TRBV7-8 and TRBJ2-1, with TRBD2 matching over 15 bases. There are 18 residues in the CDR3. With 4 bases clipped from V and 7 bases from J, the junction kept 11 bases outside the gene matches. Germline CDR1 and CDR2: SGHVS and FQNEAQ. CDR3 sequence reads: CASSSGTSGRPGENEQFF. CDR3 sequence (DNA): TGTGCCAGCAGCTCCGGGACTAGCGGGAGGCCGGGGGAGAATGAGCAGTTCTTC. The whole variable domain, filled in from reference TRBV7-8 and TRBJ2-1, reads GAGVSQSPRYKVAKRGQDVALRCDPISGHVSLFWYQQALGQGPEFLTYFQNEAQLDKSGLPSDRFFAERPEGSVSTLKIQRTQQEDSAVYLCASSSGTSGRPGENEQFFGPGTRLTVL.